The clone carrying this T cell receptor beta chain was seen only once. These data are taken from a study of blood T cells in healthy people across ages. The use of a sample-barcoded 5' primer and a J-beta primer mix characterized a second PCR of about 7 to 12 cycles. Using its own MiXCR run on the 5' RACE reads, TCRdb lists one record per CDR3 protein. The table includes some 710,000 distinct CDR3 sequences, around 50% detected once. The V gene end was trimmed by 5 bases and the J gene end by 1 base; junction bases not matched to a gene: 4. Per germline, CDR1 SGHTA and CDR2 FQGNSA. CDR3 length: 17 residues.

Input material: blood. This TCR derives from an elderly man in good health. V usage is TRBV7-2 and J usage is TRBJ2-6; 11 bases align to TRBD2. The CDR3 region has the DNA TGTGCCAGCAGCCTAACTAGCGGGAGTTCTGGGGCCAACGTCCTGACTTTC. Translation gives CASSLTSGSSGANVLTF.